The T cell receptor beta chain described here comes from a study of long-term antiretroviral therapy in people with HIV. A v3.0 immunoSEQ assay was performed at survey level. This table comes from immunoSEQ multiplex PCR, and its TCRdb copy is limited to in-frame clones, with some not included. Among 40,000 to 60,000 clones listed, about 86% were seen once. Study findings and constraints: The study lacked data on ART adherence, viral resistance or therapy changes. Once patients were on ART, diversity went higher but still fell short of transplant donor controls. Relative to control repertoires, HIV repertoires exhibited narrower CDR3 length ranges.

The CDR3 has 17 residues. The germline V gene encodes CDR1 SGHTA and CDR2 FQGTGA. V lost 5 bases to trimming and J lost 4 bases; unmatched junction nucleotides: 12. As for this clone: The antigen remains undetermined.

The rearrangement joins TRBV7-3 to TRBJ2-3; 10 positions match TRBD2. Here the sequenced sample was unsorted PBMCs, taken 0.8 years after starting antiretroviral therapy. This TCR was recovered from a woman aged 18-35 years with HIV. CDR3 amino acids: CASSQPLAGAPPDTQYF. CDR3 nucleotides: TGTGCCAGCAGCCAACCGCTAGCGGGAGCACCCCCAGATACGCAGTATTTT.